This is a list of T cell receptor beta chains from one sample in a study of cytomegalovirus exposure and HLA in healthy donors. Here immunoSEQ multiplex PCR was the method, and the copy in TCRdb shows in-frame clones only, minus some. This table has 120,000 or so clones, around 82% appearing once. Sequencing was carried out using PBMCs. These receptors came from a woman aged 40 to 50 in good health and CMV-seropositive. CDR3s include the opening cysteine and the closing phenylalanine or tryptophan. The D gene is left open where the match is weak. Clone size appears in some rows only: once, few, many, or a class for an expanded clone.

TRBJ2-7,TRBV25-1,.,.,CASSRQGSSYEQYF,TGTGCCAGCAGTAGGCAGGGGTCCTCCTACGAGCAGTACTTC
TRBJ1-5,TRBV23-1,.,TRBD1,CASSHPVAGTAIAYSNQPQHF,TGCGCCAGCAGTCATCCCGTCGCCGGGACAGCCATAGCCTATAGCAATCAGCCCCAGCATTTT
TRBJ1-1,TRBV6-5,.,.,CASSSTGYTEAFF,TGTGCCAGCAGTTCAACAGGGTACACTGAAGCTTTCTTT
TRBJ2-5,TRBV6-5,.,TRBD1,CASDAGQGNQETQYF,TGTGCCAGTGACGCGGGACAGGGAAACCAAGAGACCCAGTACTTC
TRBJ2-3,TRBV15,.,.,CATSVTGRRADTQYF,TGTGCCACCAGCGTGACAGGGAGGCGCGCAGATACGCAGTATTTT
TRBJ2-3,TRBV29-1,.,.,CSGCPPREDTQYF,TGCAGCGGTTGTCCACCCCGGGAAGATACGCAGTATTTT
TRBJ1-2,TRBV6-1,.,.,CASSELEGRGGYTF,TGTGCCAGCAGTGAACTGGAGGGTAGGGGTGGCTACACCTTC
TRBJ1-2,TRBV28,.,.,CASSLVRGGYTF,TGTGCCAGCAGTTTAGTCAGGGGCGGCTACACCTTC
TRBJ1-2,TRBV19,.,TRBD1,CASSNPGGWNYGYTF,TGTGCCAGTAGTAACCCAGGGGGGTGGAACTATGGCTACACCTTC
TRBJ2-1,TRBV7-3,.,.,CASSLRLGAHNEQFF,TGTGCCAGCAGCTTACGTCTAGGAGCACACAATGAGCAGTTCTTC
TRBJ1-4,TRBV15,.,.,CATSNPGNFELFF,TGTGCCACCAGCAACCCGGGGAACTTCGAACTGTTTTTT
TRBJ2-7,TRBV30,.,TRBD1,CAWTRTQGATNEQYF,TGTGCCTGGACCAGGACCCAGGGGGCGACCAACGAGCAGTACTTC
TRBJ1-1,TRBV29-1,.,.,CSVGEGDGVTEAFF,TGCAGCGTTGGGGAAGGGGATGGGGTCACTGAAGCTTTCTTT
TRBJ1-1,TRBV5-1,.,TRBD1,CASSLSMDRVNTEAFF,TGCGCCAGCAGCTTGTCTATGGACAGGGTGAACACTGAAGCTTTCTTT
TRBJ2-7,TRBV30,.,.,CAWTGTGFYEQYF,TGTGCCTGGACCGGGACTGGATTCTACGAGCAGTACTTC
TRBJ1-3,TRBV4-1,.,.,CASSQDPLPPGGGNTIYF,TGCGCCAGCAGCCAAGATCCCCTACCCCCCGGGGGAGGAAACACCATATATTTT
TRBJ2-7,TRBV5-1,.,TRBD1,CASSLRTGGAYEQYF,TGCGCCAGCAGCCTCAGGACAGGGGGCGCCTACGAGCAGTACTTC
TRBJ2-2,TRBV7-3,.,.,CASSRGGASTGELFF,TGTGCCAGCAGCCGAGGGGGGGCTAGCACCGGGGAGCTGTTTTTT
TRBJ1-1,TRBV9,once,TRBD1,CASSAPGQGATEAFF,TGTGCCAGCAGCGCGCCGGGACAGGGGGCTACTGAAGCTTTCTTT
TRBJ1-2,TRBV20-1,.,.,CSAPRGVGYTF,TGCAGTGCACCTAGGGGCGTCGGCTACACCTTC
TRBJ2-1,TRBV9,.,TRBD2,CASSPPYGTRKDNEQFF,TGTGCCAGCAGCCCTCCTTATGGGACTAGAAAAGACAATGAGCAGTTCTTC
TRBJ1-5,TRBV19,few,TRBD1,CATARGRSQPQHF,TGTGCCACTGCCAGGGGGCGAAGTCAGCCCCAGCATTTT
TRBJ2-3,TRBV28,.,.,CASSLKLSIIRTDTQYF,TGTGCCAGCAGTTTAAAATTGTCGATCATACGGACAGATACGCAGTATTTT
TRBJ1-2,TRBV19,.,.,CASSIGGPQSGYTF,TGTGCCAGTAGTATCGGGGGGCCTCAATCTGGCTACACCTTC
TRBJ2-7,TRBV4-1,.,TRBD1,CASSPRTGEVEQYF,TGCGCCAGCAGCCCCCGGACAGGGGAGGTCGAGCAGTACTTC
TRBJ2-1,TRBV7-6,.,TRBD2,CASSPLAGNYNEQFF,TGTGCCAGCAGCCCACTAGCGGGGAACTACAATGAGCAGTTCTTC
TRBJ2-7,TRBV19,.,.,CASSITWGTTYEQYF,TGTGCCAGTAGTATTACGTGGGGGACAACCTACGAGCAGTACTTC
TRBJ2-5,TRBV13,.,TRBD1,CASSPGTEETQYF,TGTGCCAGCAGCCCCGGGACAGAAGAGACCCAGTACTTC
TRBJ2-7,TRBV6-4,.,TRBD2,CASTNSGLAGTPPPHEQYF,TGTGCCAGCACCAATTCGGGGCTAGCGGGCACTCCTCCCCCTCACGAGCAGTACTTC
TRBJ1-1,TRBV19,.,.,CASKGEEAFF,TGTGCCAGTAAAGGGGAAGAAGCTTTCTTT
TRBJ2-1,TRBV7-9,.,TRBD1,CASNGQAYNEQFF,TGTGCCAGCAACGGACAGGCCTACAATGAGCAGTTCTTC
TRBJ2-7,TRBV7-9,.,.,CASSARESYEQYF,TGTGCCAGCAGCGCCCGGGAATCCTACGAGCAGTACTTC
TRBJ1-2,TRBV27,.,.,CASSLGVGAGNGYTF,TGTGCCAGCAGTTTGGGAGTGGGAGCGGGTAATGGCTACACCTTC
TRBJ1-1,TRBV7-8,.,TRBD1,CASSAPGTGEAFF,TGTGCCAGCAGCGCCCCCGGGACAGGTGAAGCTTTCTTT
TRBJ2-5,TRBV7-7,.,TRBD1,CASSPRQGAGETQYF,TGTGCTAGCAGCCCACGACAGGGGGCGGGGGAGACCCAGTACTTC
TRBJ2-7,TRBV6-5,.,.,CASRTQGRLGEQYF,TGTGCCAGCAGAACACAGGGGAGGTTAGGCGAGCAGTACTTC
TRBJ1-4,TRBV28,.,TRBD1,CASSGQGWEKLFF,TGTGCCAGCAGTGGACAGGGATGGGAAAAACTGTTTTTT
TRBJ2-1,TRBV5-1,once,TRBD2,CASSLEGSGVRMDEQFF,TGCGCCAGCAGCTTGGAAGGTAGCGGGGTTAGGATGGATGAGCAGTTCTTC
TRBJ2-2,TRBV28,.,TRBD2,CASSSGGAGELFF,TGTGCCAGCAGTAGCGGGGGGGCCGGGGAGCTGTTTTTT
TRBJ2-5,TRBV18,.,.,CASSLDIQETQYF,TGTGCCAGCTCACTTGACATACAAGAGACCCAGTACTTC
TRBJ2-7,TRBV4-1,.,.,CASSQGIGFSYEQYF,TGCGCCAGCAGCCAAGGAATCGGGTTCTCCTACGAGCAGTACTTC
TRBJ1-4,TRBV19,.,.,CASRTLSPDEKLFF,TGTGCCAGTAGGACTCTCAGCCCTGATGAAAAACTGTTTTTT
TRBJ2-1,TRBV9,once,TRBD2,CASSAGTSGSGEQFF,TGTGCCAGCAGCGCCGGGACTAGCGGGAGTGGTGAGCAGTTCTTC
TRBJ1-6,TRBV5-1,.,.,CASSLDNSPLHF,TGCGCCAGCAGCCTAGATAATTCACCCCTCCACTTT
TRBJ2-2,TRBV6-4,few,TRBD1,CASSEGQADTGELFF,TGTGCCAGCAGTGAAGGACAGGCTGACACCGGGGAGCTGTTTTTT
TRBJ2-5,TRBV7-6,.,TRBD2,CASSFRLAAETQYF,TGTGCCAGCAGCTTTAGGCTAGCGGCAGAGACCCAGTACTTC
TRBJ1-2,TRBV28,.,TRBD1,CASSLVGQGAEGYTF,TGTGCCAGCAGTTTGGTCGGACAGGGGGCCGAGGGCTACACCTTC
TRBJ1-1,TRBV18,.,TRBD1,CASSPNRGSTEAFF,TGTGCCAGCTCACCGAACAGGGGCAGCACTGAAGCTTTCTTT
TRBJ2-6,TRBV11-3,.,.,CASSPSSYGSGANVLTF,TGTGCCAGCAGCCCGTCCAGTTATGGCTCTGGGGCCAACGTCCTGACTTTC
TRBJ2-3,TRBV11-2,.,TRBD1,CASSSGTGGIDTQYF,TGTGCCAGCAGCTCCGGGACAGGGGGGATAGATACGCAGTATTTT
TRBJ1-1,TRBV7-2,.,TRBD1,CASSTGGTEAFF,TGTGCCAGCAGCACAGGGGGCACTGAAGCTTTCTTT
TRBJ1-2,TRBV28,few,TRBD1,CASSYGTGDSYGYTF,TGTGCCAGCAGTTACGGGACAGGGGACAGCTATGGCTACACCTTC
TRBJ2-3,TRBV11-3,.,.,CASSSRTGGEPFTDTQYF,TGTGCCAGCAGCTCACGTACCGGCGGGGAGCCCTTCACAGATACGCAGTATTTT
TRBJ2-3,TRBV4-1,.,TRBD2,CASSHLRTSTDTQYF,TGCGCCAGCAGCCATCTAAGGACTAGTACAGATACGCAGTATTTT
TRBJ2-1,TRBV7-9,.,.,CASSSGTSLYNEQFF,TGTGCCAGCAGCTCCGGGACAAGCCTCTACAATGAGCAGTTCTTC
TRBJ2-1,TRBV4-2,.,TRBD2,CASSHQLAGGIYNEQFF,TGTGCCAGCAGCCACCAGCTAGCGGGAGGGATCTACAATGAGCAGTTCTTC
TRBJ2-6,TRBV28,once,.,CASSLQGIFWANVLTF,TGTGCCAGCAGTTTACAGGGGATCTTCTGGGCCAACGTCCTGACTTTC